The entry that follows covers one T cell receptor beta chain sequence. The sample holds one count of this clone. Its specific antigen is unknown. The input lacks base qualities; no much larger clone sits a single base away. The sample originates from a study of cytotoxic CD8 clonotypes in ibrutinib-treated CLL (dated by TCRdb to the early 2020s). General notes on the study: In this cohort, about 15 patients were treatment-naive and approximately ten were relapsed/refractory, while around 18 had unmutated IGHV. Cryopreserved peripheral blood mononuclear cells were obtained before treatment, at response, and at either sustained remission or disease progression. On average, each sample yielded roughly 260,000 productive templates and around 98,000 productive rearrangements. Response samples were taken after a median of roughly 12 months on treatment, ranging from roughly 6 to 36 months. Patients were still on ibrutinib when every remission and progressive disease sample was collected. Of the 86 people in the trial, approximately 26 had longitudinal samples available. Partial responses were observed in roughly 24 patients and complete responses in 2; after a median follow-up of 68 months, remission was maintained in 14 patients and progression was observed in approximately 12.

In light of the paper, this sample's time point label describes: progressive disease on ibrutinib. Approximately 2 micrograms of genomic DNA were extracted from cryopreserved PBMCs for TCR beta library preparation. Longitudinal blood samples from CLL patients on ibrutinib monotherapy were analyzed using high-throughput TCR beta sequencing. The patients were enrolled in a single-center, open-label phase 2 trial of ibrutinib monotherapy. Taken from cysteine to phenylalanine, the CDR3 has 15 residues. The only DNA kept is the CDR3, 45 bases in frame from the first base. Trimming takes 3 bases off V and 5 bases off J; junction bases not matched to a gene: 7. The CDR1 and CDR2 encoded by the germline V gene are KGHSH and LQKENI. Points the paper makes about the study in general: Public clonotypes were found to be uncommon and were observed to contract or remain stable during treatment; the increase in clonality was shown to reflect expansion of private clonotypes at ibrutinib response. Clonality increased at ibrutinib response, stayed stable in sustained remission, and fell back toward baseline at progression. At baseline, clonality was higher than in age-matched healthy donors and showed a strong correlation with circulating CD8+ T-cell counts. Sustained-remission and progressing patients did not have matched sampling times, and lymph node repertoires were not examined.

The goal of deep resolution MiSeq sequencing was a depth between 1 in 1 million and 1 in 200,000 T cells, and coverage averaged 10x per clonotype. TCR beta libraries were generated with the immunoSEQ hsTCRB Kit. In the source study's methods: The data were analyzed with ImmunoSEQ Analyzer and ImmunoSEQ Data Assistant, and V, D and J gene assignments followed IMGT definitions. Clonality, with values ranging from 0 to 1, was calculated as one minus the normalized Shannon entropy of productive rearrangement frequencies. Public clonotype analysis was restricted to overrepresented clonotypes comprising at least 0.05% of each patient's repertoire. About 13 age-matched healthy donor repertoires from immuneACCESS were used as controls for clonality. TCRdb's version of the immuneACCESS table is confined to in-frame rearrangements and falls short of the full clone set. An unresolved V gene accounts for under half of the shortfall where checked; the remainder is of unknown origin. D and trimming come from the DNA, and the V and J calls and clone size come from that table. The sample table contains about 300,000 clones; only one count was recorded for around 77% of them. The biggest ten clones account for around 5.3% of the sample.

The material was PBMCs, obtained at disease progression, from a patient treated with ibrutinib. This clonotype was obtained from a human donor with chronic lymphocytic leukemia. The chain was built from TRBV18 and TRBJ1-5; 7 junctional bases match TRBD1. The nucleotides read TGTGCCAGCTCACCGAAGACAGGGCAGGATCAGCCCCAGCATTTT. Translated, this gives CASSPKTGQDQPQHF.